This passage covers 12 T cell receptor beta chains from one sample sequenced in a study of response to subunit inactivated influenza vaccine. TCRdb called the RT-PCR reads again in MiXCR, with one record for every CDR3 protein. Of about 480,000 distinct CDR3 sequences listed, approximately 11% were seen once; the top ten hold 9.5% to 15%. This specimen was PBMCs from blood, taken roughly 47 days after vaccination. These TCRs come from a man in his fifties who received an inactivated influenza vaccine.

The chain is built from TRBV7-2 and TRBJ2-7, with D maybe TRBD2 (6 bases). The CDR3 is 15 amino acids. The V gene lost 1 base and the J gene lost 0 bases, with 10 bases spanning the gap. In germline, CDR1 is SGHTA, CDR2 FQGNSA. The CDR3 nucleotides are TGTGCCAGCAGCTTAGAGCCGGGACTCTCCTACGAGCAGTACTTC. Translated: CASSLEPGLSYEQYF.

This clonotype was picked up a small number of times. This chain's CDR3 is CASSPGDRGTYEQYF. The CDR3 DNA sequence: TGTGCCAGCAGCCCGGGGGACAGGGGAACCTACGAGCAGTACTTC. This sequence joins TRBV9 and TRBJ2-7; 10 bases match TRBD1. This CDR3 has 15 residues. V trimming: 4 bases; J trimming: 2 bases; junction bases outside the gene matches: 6. Germline V gene data show CDR1 as SGDLS and CDR2 as YYNGEE.

This clonotype has just a few counts. V is TRBV5-1 and J is TRBJ2-7; the D gene could be TRBD1 or TRBD2 (5 bases each). V lost 2 bases to trimming and J lost 7 bases, with 13 bases between them. The CDR3 contains 13 residues. The germline V gene encodes CDR1 SGHRS and CDR2 YFSETQ. The CDR3 nucleotides read TGCGCCAGCAGCTTCGACGGGGCCGGGGAGCAGTACTTC. Its protein product is CASSFDGAGEQYF.

This clonotype was observed a handful of times. CDR3 protein: CSVQGDLYNEQFF. CDR3 DNA sequence: TGCAGCGTGCAGGGTGACCTCTACAATGAGCAGTTCTTC. The V gene is TRBV29-1, the J gene TRBJ2-1; TRBD1 might be the D (5 bases). Germline CDR1 SQVTM, CDR2 ANQGSEA. The CDR3 totals 13 residues. V was cut by 6 bases and J by 3 bases, with 12 bases left in between.

The chain is built from TRBV12-3 or TRBV12-4 and TRBJ2-5; tentatively, D is TRBD1 (6 bases). This CDR3 has 14 residues. Trimming cost V 7 bases and J 7 bases, with 19 bases left between them. The CDR3 here is CASTRDTGSGTQYF. CDR3 coding DNA: TGTGCCAGCACTCGGGACACGGGGTCAGGGACCCAGTACTTC.

This chain uses TRBV7-2 with TRBJ1-6; TRBD1 aligns across 8 bases. This CDR3 is 15 amino acids long. Germline V lookup: CDR1 SGHTA, CDR2 FQGNSA. With V trimmed by 1 base and J by 13 bases, 9 bases remained unmatched. CDR3 nucleotide sequence: TGTGCCAGCAGCTTAGGGGGACAGGCCCTAATGCCCCTCCACTTT. It encodes CASSLGGQALMPLHF.

The gene calls are TRBV4-1 and TRBJ2-1; D is possibly TRBD1 or TRBD2 (5 bases each). CDR1 is MGHRA, CDR2 YSYEKL, per germline. The CDR3 extends over 17 amino acids. V lost 5 bases and J 0 bases, leaving 17 bases between the germline ends. CDR3 region: CASSGTLPTLSYNEQFF. In nucleotides, the CDR3 is TGCGCCAGCAGCGGGACGCTCCCTACCCTCTCCTACAATGAGCAGTTCTTC.

This rearrangement joins TRBV7-8 to TRBJ2-1; D is uncertain. With 1 base removed from V and 8 bases from J, the gap between germline ends came to 6 bases. CDR1 and CDR2 (germline): SGHVS, FQNEAQ. The CDR3 has 12 residues. The CDR3 coding sequence is TGTGCCAGCAGCTTAGGCACCTATGAGCAGTTCTTC. Translation gives CASSLGTYEQFF.

In this sample, this clonotype turned up many times. The chain carries TRBV29-1 and TRBJ2-1; 11 bases are shared with TRBD2. The CDR3 totals 17 residues. V lost 0 bases and J lost 9; bases outside the gene matches: 13. Per the germline V gene, CDR1 is SQVTM and CDR2 is ANQGSEA. CDR3 protein: CSVEDSGELAGAAEQFF. For the CDR3, the DNA is TGCAGCGTTGAAGATTCGGGGGAACTAGCGGGAGCGGCTGAGCAGTTCTTC.

This clonotype was found many times. The chain is built from TRBV7-2 and TRBJ2-7; the match to TRBD2 covers 11 bases. Germline CDR1 SGHTA, CDR2 FQGNSA. The CDR3 loop spans 14 amino acids. Trimming at V came to 7 bases and at J to 5 bases, leaving 7 bases not matched to a gene. The CDR3 bases are TGTGCCAGCAAACTACTAGCGGGAGTTCACGAGCAGTACTTC. Translation: CASKLLAGVHEQYF.

Ten or more counts support this clonotype. The V and J genes are TRBV7-6 and TRBJ2-5; D perhaps matches TRBD2 (6 bases). This CDR3 has 18 amino acids. V lost 5 bases to trimming and J lost 4 bases, with 26 bases between them. The germline gives CDR1 SGHVS, CDR2 FNYEAQ. The CDR3 sequence is CASSLTLLSGPEGETQYF. CDR3 nucleotide sequence: TGTGCCAGCAGCCTTACCCTTCTTAGCGGCCCGGAGGGAGAGACCCAGTACTTC.

The chain uses TRBV4-3 and TRBJ2-1; TRBD2 aligns across 15 bases. Germline-derived CDR1 and CDR2 are LGHNA and YSLEER. The J segment lost 6 bases and the V segment lost 3 bases, leaving 3 bases of the junction unmatched. CDR3 length: 16 amino acids. CDR3 residues: CASSQGLAGGVNEQFF. The DNA for the CDR3 is TGCGCCAGCAGCCAGGGACTAGCGGGGGGTGTCAATGAGCAGTTCTTC.